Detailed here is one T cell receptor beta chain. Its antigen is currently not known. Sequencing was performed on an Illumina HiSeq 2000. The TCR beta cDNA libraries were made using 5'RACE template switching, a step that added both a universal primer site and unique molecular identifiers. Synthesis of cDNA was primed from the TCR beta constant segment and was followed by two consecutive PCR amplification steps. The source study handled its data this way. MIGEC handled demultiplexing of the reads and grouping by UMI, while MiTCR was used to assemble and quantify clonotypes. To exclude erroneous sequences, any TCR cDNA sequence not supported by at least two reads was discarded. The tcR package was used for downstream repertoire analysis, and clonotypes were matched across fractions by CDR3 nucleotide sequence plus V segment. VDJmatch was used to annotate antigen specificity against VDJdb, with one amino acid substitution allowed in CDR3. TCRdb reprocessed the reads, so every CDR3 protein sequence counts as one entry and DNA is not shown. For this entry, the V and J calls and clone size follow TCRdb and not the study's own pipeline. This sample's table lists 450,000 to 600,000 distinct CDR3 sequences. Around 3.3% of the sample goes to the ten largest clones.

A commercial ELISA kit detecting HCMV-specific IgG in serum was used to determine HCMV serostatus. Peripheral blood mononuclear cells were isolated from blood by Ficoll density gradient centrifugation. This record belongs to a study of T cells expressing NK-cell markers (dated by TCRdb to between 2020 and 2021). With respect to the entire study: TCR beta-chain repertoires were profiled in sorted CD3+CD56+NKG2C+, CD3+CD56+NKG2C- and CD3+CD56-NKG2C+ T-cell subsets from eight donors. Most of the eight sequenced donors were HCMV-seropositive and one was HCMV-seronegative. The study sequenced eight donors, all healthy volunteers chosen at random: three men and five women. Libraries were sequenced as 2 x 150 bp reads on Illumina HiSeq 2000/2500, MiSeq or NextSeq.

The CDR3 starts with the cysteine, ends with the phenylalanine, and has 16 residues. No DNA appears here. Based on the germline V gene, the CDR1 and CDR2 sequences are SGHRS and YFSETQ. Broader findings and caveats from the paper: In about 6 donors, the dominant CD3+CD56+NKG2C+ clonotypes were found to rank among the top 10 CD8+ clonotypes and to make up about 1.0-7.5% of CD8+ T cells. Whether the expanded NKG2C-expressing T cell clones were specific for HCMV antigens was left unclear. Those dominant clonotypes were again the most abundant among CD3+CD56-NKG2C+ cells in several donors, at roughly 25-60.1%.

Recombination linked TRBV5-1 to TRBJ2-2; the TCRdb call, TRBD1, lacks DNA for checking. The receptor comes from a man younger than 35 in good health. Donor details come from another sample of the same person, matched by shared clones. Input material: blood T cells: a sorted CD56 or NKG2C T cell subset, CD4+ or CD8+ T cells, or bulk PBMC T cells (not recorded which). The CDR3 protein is CASSYPLDTFTGELFF.